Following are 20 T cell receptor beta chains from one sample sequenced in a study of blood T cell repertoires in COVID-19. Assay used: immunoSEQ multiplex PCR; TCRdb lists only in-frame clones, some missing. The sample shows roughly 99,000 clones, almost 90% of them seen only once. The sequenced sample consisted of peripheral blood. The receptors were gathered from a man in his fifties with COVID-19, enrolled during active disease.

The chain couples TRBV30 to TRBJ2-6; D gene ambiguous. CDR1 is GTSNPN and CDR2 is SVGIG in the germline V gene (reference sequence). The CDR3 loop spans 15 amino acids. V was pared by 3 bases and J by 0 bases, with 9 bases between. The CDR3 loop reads CAWRFDSSGANVLTF. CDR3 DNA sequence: TGTGCCTGGAGGTTCGATAGCTCTGGGGCCAACGTCCTGACTTTC.

CDR3 coding DNA: TGCGCCAGCAGCAAAAGAAGCGGGGGGGTCTCCTACGAGCAGTACTTC. This sequence encodes CASSKRSGGVSYEQYF. The J gene is TRBJ2-7, the V gene TRBV5-1, with TRBD2 matching over 10 bases. Germline V gene sequence: CDR1 SGHRS, CDR2 YFSETQ. The junction had 7 bases not matched to a gene; V was cut back by 4 bases and J by 0 bases. The CDR3 is 16 residues long.

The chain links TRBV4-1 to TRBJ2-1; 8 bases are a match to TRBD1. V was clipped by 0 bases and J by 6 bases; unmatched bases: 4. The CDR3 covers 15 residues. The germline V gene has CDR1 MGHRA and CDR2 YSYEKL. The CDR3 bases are TGCGCCAGCAGCCAAGATCGGACAGGGAGCAATGAGCAGTTCTTC. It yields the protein CASSQDRTGSNEQFF.

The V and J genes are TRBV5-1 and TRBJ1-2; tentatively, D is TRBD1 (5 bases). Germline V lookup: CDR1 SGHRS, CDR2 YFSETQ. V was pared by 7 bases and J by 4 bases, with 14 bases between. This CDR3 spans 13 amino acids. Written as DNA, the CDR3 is TGCGCCAGCTCTGGGGGGTACCCCTATGGCTACACCTTC. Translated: CASSGGYPYGYTF.

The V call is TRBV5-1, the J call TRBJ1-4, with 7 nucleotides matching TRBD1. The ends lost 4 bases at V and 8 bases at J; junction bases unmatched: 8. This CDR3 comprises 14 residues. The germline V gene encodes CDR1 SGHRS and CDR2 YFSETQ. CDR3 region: CASSRTGISEKLFF. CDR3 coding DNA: TGCGCCAGCAGCCGGACAGGCATTTCAGAAAAACTGTTTTTT.

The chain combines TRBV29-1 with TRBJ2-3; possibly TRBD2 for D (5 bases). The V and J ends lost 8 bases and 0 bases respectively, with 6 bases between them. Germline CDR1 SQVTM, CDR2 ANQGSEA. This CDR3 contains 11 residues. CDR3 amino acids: CSWTSTDTQYF. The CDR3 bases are TGCAGCTGGACTAGCACAGATACGCAGTATTTT.

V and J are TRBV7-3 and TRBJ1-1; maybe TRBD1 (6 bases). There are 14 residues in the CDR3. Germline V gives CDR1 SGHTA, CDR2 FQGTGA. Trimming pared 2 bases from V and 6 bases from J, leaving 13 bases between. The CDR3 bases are TGTGCCAGCAGCTTAGGCTCCGGGACACCTGAAGCTTTCTTT. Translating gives CASSLGSGTPEAFF. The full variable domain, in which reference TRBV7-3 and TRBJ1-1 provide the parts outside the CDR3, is GAGVSQTPSNKVTEKGKYVELRCDPISGHTALYWYRQSLGQGPEFLIYFQGTGAADDSGLPNDRFFAVRPEGSVSTLKIQRTERGDSAVYLCASSLGSGTPEAFFGQGTRLTVV.

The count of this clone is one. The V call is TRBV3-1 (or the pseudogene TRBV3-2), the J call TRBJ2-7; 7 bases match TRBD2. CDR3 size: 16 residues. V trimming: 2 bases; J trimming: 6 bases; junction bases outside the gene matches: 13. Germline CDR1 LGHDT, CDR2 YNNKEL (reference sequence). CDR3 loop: CASSQLPPGTTTEQYF. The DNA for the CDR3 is TGTGCCAGCAGCCAACTACCTCCCGGGACTACAACCGAGCAGTACTTC.

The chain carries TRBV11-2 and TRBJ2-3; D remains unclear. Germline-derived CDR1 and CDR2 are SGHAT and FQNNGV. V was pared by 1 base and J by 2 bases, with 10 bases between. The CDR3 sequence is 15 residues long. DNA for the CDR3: TGTGCCAGCAGCTTAGTTAGCTCCCCCACAGATACGCAGTATTTT. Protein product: CASSLVSSPTDTQYF.

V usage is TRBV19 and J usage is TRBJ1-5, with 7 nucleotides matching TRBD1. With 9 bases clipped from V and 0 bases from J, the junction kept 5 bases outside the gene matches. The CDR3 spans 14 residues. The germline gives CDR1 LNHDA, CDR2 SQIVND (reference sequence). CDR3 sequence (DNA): TGTGCCAGCGGGACAGTCAATAGCAATCAGCCCCAGCATTTT. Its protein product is CASGTVNSNQPQHF.

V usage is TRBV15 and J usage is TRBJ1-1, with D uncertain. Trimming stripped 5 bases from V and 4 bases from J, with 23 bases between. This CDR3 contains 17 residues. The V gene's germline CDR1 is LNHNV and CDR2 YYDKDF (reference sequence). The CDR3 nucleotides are TGTGCCACCAGCCCGGGCCAAGGGAGCCTGAGAGGCACTGAAGCTTTCTTT. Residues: CATSPGQGSLRGTEAFF. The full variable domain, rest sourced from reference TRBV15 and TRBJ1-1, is DAMVIQNPRYQVTQFGKPVTLSCSQTLNHNVMYWYQQKSSQAPKLLFHYYDKDFNNEADTPDNFQSRRPNTSFCFLDIRSPGLGDTAMYLCATSPGQGSLRGTEAFFGQGTRLTVV.

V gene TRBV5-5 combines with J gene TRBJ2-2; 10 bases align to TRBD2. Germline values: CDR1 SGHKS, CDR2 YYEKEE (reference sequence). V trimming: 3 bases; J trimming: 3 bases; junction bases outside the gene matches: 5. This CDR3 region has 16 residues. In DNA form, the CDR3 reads TGTGCCAGCAGCTCCCTAGCGGGGGATTACACCGGGGAGCTGTTTTTT. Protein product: CASSSLAGDYTGELFF.

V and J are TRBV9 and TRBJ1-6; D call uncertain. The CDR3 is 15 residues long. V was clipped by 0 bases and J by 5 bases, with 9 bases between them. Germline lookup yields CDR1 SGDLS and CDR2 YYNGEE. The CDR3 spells CASSVGLPNNSPLHF. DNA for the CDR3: TGTGCCAGCAGCGTAGGTTTGCCTAATAATTCACCCCTCCACTTT.

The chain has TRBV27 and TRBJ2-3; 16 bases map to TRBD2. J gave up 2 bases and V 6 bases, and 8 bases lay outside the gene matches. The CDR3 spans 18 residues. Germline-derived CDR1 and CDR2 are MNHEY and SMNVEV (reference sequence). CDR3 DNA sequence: TGTGCCAGCAGGATGTTTGGGACTAGCGGGGGGGACACAGATACGCAGTATTTT. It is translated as CASRMFGTSGGDTDTQYF.

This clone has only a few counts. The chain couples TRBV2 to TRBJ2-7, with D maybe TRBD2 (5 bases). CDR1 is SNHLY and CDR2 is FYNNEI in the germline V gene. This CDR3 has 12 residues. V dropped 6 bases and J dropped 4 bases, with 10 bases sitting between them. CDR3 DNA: TGTGCCAGCAGCCCCCGGGGTTACGAGCAGTACTTC. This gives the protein CASSPRGYEQYF.

CDR3 coding DNA: TGTGCCAGCAGCCAAGCCAATCCCTATGGCTACACCTTC. Protein: CASSQANPYGYTF. The chain links TRBV3-1 (or the pseudogene TRBV3-2) to TRBJ1-2; no clear D. From germline, CDR1 is LGHDT and CDR2 YNNKEL (reference sequence). The CDR3 covers 13 residues. V lost 1 base and J lost 4, with 7 bases in between.

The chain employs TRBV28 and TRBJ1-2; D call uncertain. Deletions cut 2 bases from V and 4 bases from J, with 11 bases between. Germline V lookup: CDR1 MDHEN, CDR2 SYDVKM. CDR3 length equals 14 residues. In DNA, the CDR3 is TGTGCCAGCAGTTTACCTAGCCCCCCCTATGGCTACACCTTC. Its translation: CASSLPSPPYGYTF.

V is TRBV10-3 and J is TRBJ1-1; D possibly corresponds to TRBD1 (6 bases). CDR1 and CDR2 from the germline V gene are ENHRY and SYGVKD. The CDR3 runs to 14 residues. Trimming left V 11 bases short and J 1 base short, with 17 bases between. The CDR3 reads CAVVDGTKNTEAFF. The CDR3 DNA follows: TGTGCCGTCGTAGACGGGACAAAGAACACTGAAGCTTTCTTT.

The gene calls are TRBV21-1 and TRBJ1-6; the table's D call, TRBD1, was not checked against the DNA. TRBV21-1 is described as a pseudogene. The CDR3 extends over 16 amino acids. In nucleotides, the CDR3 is TGTGCCAGCAGCAAAAAGCCCGACAGGGGTAATTCACCCCTCCACTTT. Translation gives CASSKKPDRGNSPLHF.

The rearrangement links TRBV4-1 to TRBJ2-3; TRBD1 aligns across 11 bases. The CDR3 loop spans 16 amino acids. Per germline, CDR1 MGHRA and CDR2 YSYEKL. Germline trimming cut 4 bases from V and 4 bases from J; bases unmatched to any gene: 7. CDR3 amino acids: CASSLRTGGAADTQYF. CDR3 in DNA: TGCGCCAGCAGCCTCAGGACAGGGGGCGCTGCAGATACGCAGTATTTT.